Shown below are 2 T cell receptor beta chains from a single sample sequenced in a study of blood T cell repertoires in COVID-19. The assay was immunoSEQ multiplex PCR, and TCRdb's table has in-frame clones only and misses some. The data contain nearly 200,000 clones, approximately 84% of them singletons. The sequencing sample was made of peripheral blood. Source of these receptors: a human donor with acute or convalescent COVID-19. The donor label of this sample is uncertain.

This clone was seen more than once but under ten times. The CDR3 nucleotides read TGTGCCACCAGCGGAGGGGGCGAAGAAAAACTGTTTTTT. It translates to CATSGGGEEKLFF. V is TRBV24-1 and J is TRBJ1-4; 7 nucleotides line up with TRBD1. Losses at the gene ends were 7 bases for V and 8 bases for J; bases not matched to a gene: 6. The CDR3 has 13 amino acids. Germline values: CDR1 KGHDR, CDR2 SFDVKD.

The chain couples TRBV20-1 to TRBJ2-5; D not certain. Per germline, CDR1 DFQATT and CDR2 SNEGSKA (reference sequence). V was cut by 3 bases and J by 3 bases, with 11 bases left in between. CDR3 size: 13 residues. This CDR3 reads CSASENQKETQYF. Here the CDR3 DNA reads TGCAGTGCTAGTGAGAATCAGAAAGAGACCCAGTACTTC.